This record concerns one T cell receptor beta chain sequence. Its specificity is not known. The CDR3 is 14 amino acids. The germline CDR1 and CDR2 sequences are MNHEY and SMNVEV (reference sequence). V was clipped by 6 bases and J by 7 bases; unmatched bases: 8. PCR involved 60 Vbeta and 13 Jbeta primers. Clones were read by immunoSEQ multiplex PCR, and TCRdb kept only the in-frame ones, dropping some. The top ten clones hold roughly 3.6% of a sample with 120,000 or so clones, about 83% of them seen once. This sample is part of a study of cytomegalovirus exposure and HLA in healthy donors. General study findings and limits: As confirmed in vitro, three CMV-associated chains were specific for CMV antigens.

V usage is TRBV27 and J usage is TRBJ1-4; 7 bases align to TRBD1. Sequenced: PBMCs. The sequence derives from a man aged 30 to 45 in good health and CMV-seronegative. CDR3 nucleotide sequence: TGTGCCAGCAGCCAGCAGGGGGGTAGTGAAAAACTGTTTTTT. The encoded protein is CASSQQGGSEKLFF. Using reference TRBV27 and TRBJ1-4 for the parts outside the CDR3, the full variable domain is EAQVTQNPRYLITVTGKKLTVTCSQNMNHEYMSWYRQDPGLGLRQIYYSMNVEVTDKGDVPEGYKVSRKEKRNFPLILESPSPNQTSLYFCASSQQGGSEKLFFGSGTQLSVL.